What follows are 23 T cell receptor beta chains derived from one specimen sequenced in a study of T-cell memory formation after mild COVID-19. One entry per CDR3 protein, called by TCRdb with MiXCR from the 5' RACE reads. This sample has some 180,000 distinct CDR3 sequences, with around 18% found just once. The sequenced material came from PBMCs or a T cell subset sorted from them (not recorded which). These receptors were taken from a man between 18 and 35 years old who had mild COVID-19 (a few samples of this study predate the infection). Cell type and time point are not known.

The genes are TRBV30 and TRBJ2-3; D is tentatively TRBD1 or TRBD2 (6 bases each). CDR1 is GTSNPN, CDR2 SVGIG, per germline (reference sequence). Trimming stripped 3 bases from V and 4 bases from J, with 17 bases between. This CDR3 spans 15 amino acids. CDR3 residues: CAWRDPGRGPDTQYF. In DNA, the CDR3 is TGTGCCTGGAGGGACCCGGGACGGGGGCCAGATACGCAGTATTTT. Full variable domain (rest looked up from reference TRBV30 and TRBJ2-3): SQTIHQWPATLVQPVGSPLSLECTVEGTSNPNLYWYRQAAGRGLQLLFYSVGIGQISSEVPQNLSASRPQDRQFILSSKKLLLSDSGFYLCAWRDPGRGPDTQYFGPGTRLTVL.

V usage is TRBV10-3 and J usage is TRBJ2-3; TRBD2 agrees at 11 bases. Trimming at V came to 10 bases and at J to 3 bases, leaving 3 bases not matched to a gene. The V gene's germline CDR1 is ENHRY and CDR2 SYGVKD. The CDR3 length is 13 residues. Here the CDR3 DNA reads TGTGCCACGGGGACTAGCGGAACAGATACGCAGTATTTT. Its translation is CATGTSGTDTQYF.

This clonotype was detected only a few times. The J gene is TRBJ2-3, the V gene TRBV7-2; 8 bases match TRBD2. Per the germline V gene, CDR1 is SGHTA and CDR2 is FQGNSA. The ends lost 2 bases at V and 2 bases at J; junction bases unmatched: 9. The CDR3 covers 17 residues. Written as DNA, the CDR3 is TGTGCCAGCAGCTTAAGAGCACGGGGGGGATACACAGATACGCAGTATTTT. The encoded protein is CASSLRARGGYTDTQYF.

This clonotype was counted many times. The chain couples TRBV20-1 to TRBJ1-2, with a tentative D call TRBD1 (6 bases). CDR1 is DFQATT, CDR2 SNEGSKA, per germline (reference sequence). The CDR3 sequence is 13 residues long. Trimming shortened V by 5 bases and J by 4 bases, and 14 bases separated the two germline ends. The CDR3 bases are TGCAGTGCTCAGACAGGCCATTTCTATGGCTACACCTTC. Translating it yields CSAQTGHFYGYTF.

The chain combines TRBV11-2 with TRBJ1-2; D gene uncertain. The CDR3 consists of 14 residues. Germline values: CDR1 SGHAT, CDR2 FQNNGV. V was cut by 4 bases and J by 7 bases, with 16 bases left in between. DNA of the CDR3: TGTGCCAGCAGCTCAGTTCGGGGAGGTGGTGGCTACACCTTC. Amino acid sequence: CASSSVRGGGGYTF.

The chain carries TRBV5-1 and TRBJ1-6, with D unclear. Trimming stripped 0 bases from V and 0 bases from J, with 7 bases between. The CDR3 has 16 residues. The germline CDR1 and CDR2 sequences are SGHRS and YFSETQ. As DNA, the CDR3 is TGCGCCAGCAGCTTGGTGGGGAACTCCTATAATTCACCCCTCCACTTT. Translation gives CASSLVGNSYNSPLHF.

The CDR3 region has the DNA TGTGCCAGCAGCTTAACAGCGACTAGCGGGGGGGCATTTGAGCAGTTCTTC. Translation: CASSLTATSGGAFEQFF. The genes are TRBV7-3 and TRBJ2-1; 14 bases map to TRBD2. Per germline, CDR1 SGHTA and CDR2 FQGTGA. This CDR3 region has 17 residues. J lost 9 bases, V lost 0 bases, and 7 bases had no gene match.

The chain combines TRBV5-1 with TRBJ2-1; maybe TRBD2 (6 bases). CDR3 length: 12 residues. Germline V gene lookup returns CDR1 SGHRS and CDR2 YFSETQ. Trimming stripped 4 bases from V and 7 bases from J, with 9 bases between. The CDR3 DNA follows: TGCGCCAGCAGCAGACTAGTAAATGAGCAGTTCTTC. Translated: CASSRLVNEQFF.

This clonotype was detected many times. The rearrangement joins TRBV27 to TRBJ2-4; D unclear. Per the germline V gene, CDR1 is MNHEY and CDR2 is SMNVEV (reference sequence). This CDR3 has 14 residues. V was clipped by 6 bases and J by 6 bases, with 15 bases between them. CDR3 residues: CASSYGPTPNIQYF. The CDR3 coding sequence is TGTGCCAGCAGCTACGGACCGACGCCAAACATTCAGTACTTC.

This chain links TRBV2 with TRBJ1-5, with D possibly being TRBD1 (6 bases). Germline V gives CDR1 SNHLY, CDR2 FYNNEI. V was trimmed by 8 bases and J by 6 bases, leaving 14 bases between them. This CDR3 has 13 amino acids. The DNA of the CDR3 is TGTGCCAGCGTTCGGGAGGACAGTCAGCCCCAGCATTTT. Protein sequence: CASVREDSQPQHF.

This clonotype was found a few times. The chain recombines TRBV11-2 with TRBJ1-2; TRBD1 aligns across 10 bases. Germline CDR1 SGHAT, CDR2 FQNNGV. The CDR3 has 16 residues. With V trimmed by 2 bases and J by 2 bases, 5 bases remained unmatched. The CDR3 coding sequence is TGTGCCAGCAGCTTAACCATGGGACAGGGGAACTATGGCTACACCTTC. Translation gives CASSLTMGQGNYGYTF.

The J gene is TRBJ2-7, the V gene TRBV7-9; D tentatively reads TRBD1 or TRBD2 (6 bases each). This CDR3 spans 15 amino acids. The V gene's germline CDR1 is SEHNR and CDR2 FQNEAQ (reference sequence). Trimming pared 1 base from V and 0 bases from J, leaving 10 bases between. The CDR3 DNA sequence: TGTGCCAGCAGCTTAGTCAGGGGAGGCTCCTACGAGCAGTACTTC. Encoded protein: CASSLVRGGSYEQYF. Full variable domain (missing parts from reference TRBV7-9 and TRBJ2-7): DTGVSQNPRHKITKRGQNVTFRCDPISEHNRLYWYRQTLGQGPEFLTYFQNEAQLEKSRLLSDRFSAERPKGSFSTLEIQRTEQGDSAMYLCASSLVRGGSYEQYFGPGTRLTVT.

This chain links TRBV4-2 with TRBJ2-5, with 7 bases fitting TRBD2. This CDR3 is 16 amino acids long. The V gene end was trimmed by 0 bases and the J gene end by 3 bases; junction bases not matched to a gene: 7. Germline CDR1 and CDR2: LGHNA and YNFKEQ. The CDR3 protein is CASSQDPAGRKETQYF. CDR3 DNA: TGTGCCAGCAGCCAAGATCCAGCGGGGCGGAAAGAGACCCAGTACTTC.

The chain joins TRBV20-1 to TRBJ1-3; the D is unclear. Germline values: CDR1 DFQATT, CDR2 SNEGSKA (reference sequence). The V gene lost 3 bases and the J gene lost 0 bases, with 9 bases spanning the gap. The CDR3 length is 14 residues. The CDR3 loop reads CSASPSHSGNTIYF. The CDR3 DNA sequence: TGCAGTGCTAGTCCCAGCCACTCTGGAAACACCATATATTTT.

CDR3 coding DNA: TGCGCCAGCGGATTGGGACTAGCGACGGGAGAGACCCAGTACTTC. This codes for CASGLGLATGETQYF. The chain combines TRBV5-1 with TRBJ2-5; TRBD2 agrees at 10 bases. Trimming removed 7 bases from V and 4 bases from J; junction bases left unmatched: 10. There are 15 residues in the CDR3. Per germline, CDR1 SGHRS and CDR2 YFSETQ.

The chain combines TRBV24-1 with TRBJ2-5; either TRBD1 or TRBD2 may fit D (6 bases each). The CDR3 has 13 residues. V lost 9 bases and J lost 5, with 15 bases in between. Looked up from germline, CDR1 is KGHDR and CDR2 is SFDVKD. CDR3 amino acids: CATAGEVWETQYF. CDR3 coding DNA: TGTGCCACCGCAGGGGAGGTTTGGGAGACCCAGTACTTC.

This clonotype came up a few times. V is TRBV2 and J is TRBJ1-3, with no clear D. Deletions cut 8 bases from V and 4 bases from J, with 12 bases between. Germline V CDR1 and CDR2: SNHLY, FYNNEI. The CDR3 length is 13 residues. The CDR3: CASRGEEGNTIYF. The CDR3, as DNA: TGTGCCAGCCGGGGAGAAGAGGGAAACACCATATATTTT.

This clonotype came up a few times. The chain recombines TRBV4-3 with TRBJ1-2; maybe TRBD1 (5 bases). This CDR3 has 13 residues. The V end lost 2 bases, the J end lost 8 bases, and 12 bases lay between the germline ends. Germline V gene sequence: CDR1 LGHNA, CDR2 YSLEER. CDR3 loop: CASSQSGVRGYTF. The CDR3, as DNA: TGCGCCAGCAGCCAATCGGGGGTACGGGGCTACACCTTC.

The table lists this clonotype with a few counts. The chain is built from TRBV7-3 and TRBJ1-1; D unclear. The CDR3 is made up of 15 amino acids. Trimming stripped 6 bases from V and 7 bases from J, with 21 bases between. Germline assignment: CDR1 SGHTA and CDR2 FQGTGA. In DNA, the CDR3 is TGTGCCAGCAGGGGGATCAGGAACCGGGCCGGTGAAGCTTTCTTT. Translated, it gives CASRGIRNRAGEAFF.

The chain has TRBV4-2 and TRBJ2-6; TRBD1 agrees at 8 bases. Trimming at V came to 5 bases and at J to 2 bases, leaving 2 bases not matched to a gene. The CDR3 is made up of 15 amino acids. Germline loops: CDR1 LGHNA, CDR2 YNFKEQ. Here the CDR3 DNA reads TGTGCCAGCAGCGGGACAGGAGCTGGGGCCAACGTCCTGACTTTC. Protein product: CASSGTGAGANVLTF.

This rearrangement joins TRBV4-1 to TRBJ1-1; 7 bases align to TRBD1. CDR1 and CDR2 from the germline V gene are MGHRA and YSYEKL. Trimming cost V 2 bases and J 4 bases; bases outside gene matches: 7. The CDR3 loop spans 15 amino acids. The CDR3 protein is CASSQRRQGGTEAFF. In nucleotides, the CDR3 is TGCGCCAGCAGCCAACGAAGACAGGGCGGCACTGAAGCTTTCTTT.

This clonotype turned up a few times. The chain has TRBV5-1 and TRBJ2-5, with 8 bases that match TRBD1. Germline trimming cut 4 bases from V and 1 base from J; bases unmatched to any gene: 9. Looked up from germline, CDR1 is SGHRS and CDR2 is YFSETQ. The CDR3 contains 16 residues. CDR3 DNA sequence: TGCGCCAGCAGCCGCGTCGGGACAGGCATCCAAGAGACCCAGTACTTC. Translated: CASSRVGTGIQETQYF.

The chain joins TRBV5-1 to TRBJ1-3; D perhaps matches TRBD1 (6 bases). CDR3 size: 17 residues. Trimming took off 3 bases at V and 0 bases at J, with 16 bases between the two ends. Germline V gene data show CDR1 as SGHRS and CDR2 as YFSETQ. In DNA, the CDR3 is TGCGCCAGCAGCTCAAAAGGGGGTGACCTCTCTGGAAACACCATATATTTT. The encoded protein is CASSSKGGDLSGNTIYF.